These T cell receptor beta chains were read from a single sample in a study of T cell repertoires in cytomegalovirus infection. TCRdb itself ran the reads through MiXCR, one entry per CDR3 protein. The sample shows more than 150,000 distinct CDR3 sequences, less than 25% of them seen only once. Sequenced sample: PBMCs. Receptors were obtained from a human donor in good health (CMV status not recorded). Some clones in this sample may be carry-over from other donors' samples. CDR3s include the opening cysteine and the closing phenylalanine or tryptophan. Each record gives: D gene, V gene, clone size, CDR3 length, J gene, CDR3 DNA, CDR3 protein. D genes are given only for firm matches. Rows may omit the clone size; those that give it use once, few, many or a size class.

TRBD2,TRBV30,few,16,TRBJ2-5,TGTGCCTGGAGCCCCATTCTAGCGGGAGTTTCGGAGACCCAGTACTTC,CAWSPILAGVSETQYF
NA,TRBV5-4,NA,13,TRBJ2-1,TGTGCCAGCAGCCCCGGGACTCACAATGAGCAGTTCTTC,CASSPGTHNEQFF
TRBD1,TRBV28,few,14,TRBJ2-2,TGTGCCAGCAGTCAAGGACAGGGGGCCGGGGAGCTGTTTTTT,CASSQGQGAGELFF
TRBD1,TRBV7-8,many,14,TRBJ1-6,TGTGCCAGCAGGCTACAGGGGGCGAATTCACCCCTCCACTTT,CASRLQGANSPLHF
NA,TRBV2,NA,13,TRBJ2-1,TGTGCCAGCCGTTCTGACAGGACGGGTGAGCAGTTCTTC,CASRSDRTGEQFF
TRBD2,TRBV7-2,many,14,TRBJ2-5,TGTGCCAGCAGCAAGACTAGCGGGGTTGAGACCCAGTACTTC,CASSKTSGVETQYF
NA,TRBV2,once,14,TRBJ1-5,TGTGCCAGCTCCCCCATGGGAGGTTATCAGCCCCAGCATTTT,CASSPMGGYQPQHF
TRBD1,TRBV15,NA,15,TRBJ1-1,TGTGCCACCAGCACAAAGACAGGGAGGGACACTGAAGCTTTCTTT,CATSTKTGRDTEAFF
TRBD2,TRBV28,NA,17,TRBJ2-7,TGTGCCAGCAGTCCCTTTGATTTAGTTAGCGGGAACTACGAGCAGTACTTC,CASSPFDLVSGNYEQYF
TRBD2,TRBV11-3,few,16,TRBJ2-1,TGTGCCAGCAGCGCCGGACTAGCGGGGGGAAACAATGAGCAGTTCTTC,CASSAGLAGGNNEQFF
NA,TRBV19,NA,16,TRBJ2-7,TGTGCCAGTAGTTCGAACTACAGGGAGAGATCCTACGAGCAGTACTTC,CASSSNYRERSYEQYF
TRBD2,TRBV28,NA,16,TRBJ2-1,TGTGCCAGCAGTTTAGATCCAGCGGGAGCATACAATGAGCAGTTCTTC,CASSLDPAGAYNEQFF
NA,TRBV28,NA,15,TRBJ2-3,TGTGCCAGCAGTTTATGGACGGGAGCGGCAGATACGCAGTATTTT,CASSLWTGAADTQYF
NA,TRBV20-1,NA,13,TRBJ1-2,TGCAGTGCAGGGTGGGAGAGTGCATATGGCTACACCTTC,CSAGWESAYGYTF
NA,TRBV9,few,16,TRBJ1-4,TGTGCCAGCAGCGTAGGAGGACCGGCAACTAATGAAAAACTGTTTTTT,CASSVGGPATNEKLFF
NA,TRBV7-6,NA,11,TRBJ2-1,TGTGCCCGCAGCTCCCAGAGTGAGCAGTTCTTC,CARSSQSEQFF
TRBD2,TRBV7-3,few,16,TRBJ2-1,TGTGCCAGCAGCTTATCCCATACTAGCGGGAGATTTGAGCAGTTCTTC,CASSLSHTSGRFEQFF
NA,TRBV14,few,12,TRBJ1-1,TGTGCCAGCAGCCAACGGAAGGCTGAAGCTTTCTTT,CASSQRKAEAFF
NA,TRBV4-3,few,13,TRBJ2-1,TGCGCCAGCAGCCAAGGGACCTACAATGAGCAGTTCTTC,CASSQGTYNEQFF
NA,TRBV29-1,NA,12,TRBJ1-1,TGCAGCGTTATGGGGGGGAACACTGAAGCTTTCTTT,CSVMGGNTEAFF
TRBD1,TRBV3-1,few,15,TRBJ2-7,TGTGCCAGCAGCCAAGCCGGGACAGGGAGGTACGAGCAGTACTTC,CASSQAGTGRYEQYF
NA,TRBV30,NA,14,TRBJ1-1,TGTGCCTGGAGTGTACGACGGTCGAACACTGAAGCTTTCTTT,CAWSVRRSNTEAFF
TRBD2,TRBV7-8,many,15,TRBJ2-1,TGTGCCAGCAGCGAACGACTAGCGGCCTACAATGAGCAGTTCTTC,CASSERLAAYNEQFF
TRBD1,TRBV10-3,few,15,TRBJ2-7,TGTGCCATCAGTGAGTCGAGACAGGGAACCTACGAGCAGTACTTC,CAISESRQGTYEQYF
TRBD2,TRBV28,NA,14,TRBJ2-2,TGTGCCAGCAATCGGGAGGTCAAGACCGGGGAGCTGTTTTTT,CASNREVKTGELFF
NA,TRBV28,NA,14,TRBJ1-2,TGTGCCAGCAGTTTATTGGGGGCGATCTATGGCTACACCTTC,CASSLLGAIYGYTF
TRBD2,TRBV7-9,many,15,TRBJ2-5,TGTGCCAGCAGCTTGACTAGCGGGGAACAAGAGACCCAGTACTTC,CASSLTSGEQETQYF
NA,TRBV28,NA,11,TRBJ2-4,TGTGCCAGCAGTTTAGGGCCAGACTGGTACTTC,CASSLGPDWYF
NA,TRBV7-9,NA,12,TRBJ2-7,TGTGCCAGCAGCGCACATGGCTACGAGCAGTACTTC,CASSAHGYEQYF
NA,TRBV5-4,NA,15,TRBJ2-3,TGTGCCAGCAGCCAAGACAGCCATAGCACAGATACGCAGTATTTT,CASSQDSHSTDTQYF
NA,TRBV29-1,NA,12,TRBJ2-7,TGCAGCGTTGGATCTTCCGTCTACGAGCAGTACTTC,CSVGSSVYEQYF
NA,TRBV7-2,many,14,TRBJ2-1,TGTGCCAGCAGCTTTAGGGGGAGTTACAATGAGCAGTTCTTC,CASSFRGSYNEQFF
NA,TRBV5-6,NA,13,TRBJ1-1,TGTGCCAGCACCCCTCCGGGGTCCACTGAAGCTTTCTTT,CASTPPGSTEAFF
NA,TRBV27,few,14,TRBJ1-6,TGTGCCAGCAGTTTCGAATCAGGAAATTCACCCCTCCACTTT,CASSFESGNSPLHF
TRBD1,TRBV7-2,many,17,TRBJ2-3,TGTGCCAGCAGCTTAGGCTACAGGGGTTCCGTATCAGATACGCAGTATTTT,CASSLGYRGSVSDTQYF
NA,TRBV6-2/TRBV6-3,few,15,TRBJ2-5,TGTGCCAGCAGTTACGTGGGCCATGGTGGAGAGACCCAGTACTTC,CASSYVGHGGETQYF
TRBD1,TRBV7-6,many,13,TRBJ1-2,TGTGCCAGCAGCACGACAGGGGACTATGGCTACACCTTC,CASSTTGDYGYTF
NA,TRBV5-4,NA,11,TRBJ2-1,TGTGCCAGCAGCTTCGGGACACAGCAGTTCTTC,CASSFGTQQFF
TRBD2,TRBV28,NA,14,TRBJ2-7,TGTGCCAGCAGTATAGCGGGCGGTCGCTACGAGCAGTACTTC,CASSIAGGRYEQYF
TRBD1,TRBV2,medium-sized,14,TRBJ1-2,TGTGCCAGTATACCGGGACAGGGGAACTATGGCTACACCTTC,CASIPGQGNYGYTF
TRBD1,TRBV5-1,many,16,TRBJ2-2,TGCGCCAGCAGCCGACTCGGACAGGGGTTCGCCGGGGAGCTGTTTTTT,CASSRLGQGFAGELFF
NA,TRBV9,NA,15,TRBJ1-4,TGTGCCAGCAGCGTATCGGCGGCCAGTAATGAAAAACTGTTTTTT,CASSVSAASNEKLFF
NA,TRBV20-1,few,13,TRBJ2-7,TGCAGTGCTAGGCAATCTCGCTCCTACGAGCAGTACTTC,CSARQSRSYEQYF
TRBD1,TRBV7-2,many,15,TRBJ1-2,TGTGCCAGCAGCTACCCCGACAGGGGACCTCATGGCTACACCTTC,CASSYPDRGPHGYTF
TRBD1,TRBV6-2/TRBV6-3,NA,13,TRBJ1-1,TGTGCCAGCAGTAGATCGACAGGGGGTGAAGCTTTCTTT,CASSRSTGGEAFF
NA,TRBV20-1,few,13,TRBJ2-3,TGCAGTGCTCCCCGGGACGGGACTTATACGCAGTATTTT,CSAPRDGTYTQYF
NA,TRBV7-6,many,15,TRBJ2-3,TGTGCCAGCAGCTTGAGACCCTCCAACGGAGATACGCAGTATTTT,CASSLRPSNGDTQYF
NA,TRBV19,NA,12,TRBJ2-7,TGTGCCAGTAGCCAGAACACCTACGAGCAGTACTTC,CASSQNTYEQYF
NA,TRBV19,NA,14,TRBJ2-7,TGTGCCAGTAGTATAGTTTCCAACTCCTACGAGCAGTACTTC,CASSIVSNSYEQYF
NA,TRBV7-2,many,13,TRBJ2-5,TGTGCCAGCAGCTTAAGCAGGAAAGAGACCCAGTACTTC,CASSLSRKETQYF
NA,TRBV7-2,few,14,TRBJ1-1,TGTGCCAGCAGCCTTAACATGCCGAACACTGAAGCTTTCTTT,CASSLNMPNTEAFF
TRBD1,TRBV29-1,NA,11,TRBJ1-1,TGCAGCGTTGTCCCGACAGGGGGGGCTTTCTTT,CSVVPTGGAFF
NA,TRBV4-1,NA,16,TRBJ2-3,TGCGCCAGCAGCCAAATCCCCTCCTTTGGCACAGATACGCAGTATTTT,CASSQIPSFGTDTQYF
NA,TRBV7-2,many,14,TRBJ1-2,TGTGCCAGCAGCTCAACGGGACGGCTGGATGGCTACACCTTC,CASSSTGRLDGYTF
NA,TRBV7-2,NA,15,TRBJ2-7,TGTGCCAGCAGCTTAGGGGGGAGTGCGGAGGACGAGCAGTACTTC,CASSLGGSAEDEQYF
NA,TRBV28,few,15,TRBJ1-3,TGTGCCAGCAGCCCTACAGGGCTCTCTGGAAACACCATATATTTT,CASSPTGLSGNTIYF
TRBD2,TRBV11-2,few,15,TRBJ2-7,TGTGCCAGCAGCTTAGAGCGCGGGACTACCTACGAGCAGTACTTC,CASSLERGTTYEQYF
NA,TRBV2,NA,14,TRBJ2-2,TGTGCCAATACCGGGACTTTAAACACCGGGGAGCTGTTTTTT,CANTGTLNTGELFF
TRBD1,TRBV7-6,few,15,TRBJ2-7,TGTGCCAGCAGCTCGGGAACAGGGGGTTTGTCCGAGCAGTACTTC,CASSSGTGGLSEQYF
NA,TRBV3-1,NA,18,TRBJ2-2,TGTGCCAGCAGCCAAAGCTCTTGGCTGAGATCGTGGACCGGGGAGCTGTTTTTT,CASSQSSWLRSWTGELFF